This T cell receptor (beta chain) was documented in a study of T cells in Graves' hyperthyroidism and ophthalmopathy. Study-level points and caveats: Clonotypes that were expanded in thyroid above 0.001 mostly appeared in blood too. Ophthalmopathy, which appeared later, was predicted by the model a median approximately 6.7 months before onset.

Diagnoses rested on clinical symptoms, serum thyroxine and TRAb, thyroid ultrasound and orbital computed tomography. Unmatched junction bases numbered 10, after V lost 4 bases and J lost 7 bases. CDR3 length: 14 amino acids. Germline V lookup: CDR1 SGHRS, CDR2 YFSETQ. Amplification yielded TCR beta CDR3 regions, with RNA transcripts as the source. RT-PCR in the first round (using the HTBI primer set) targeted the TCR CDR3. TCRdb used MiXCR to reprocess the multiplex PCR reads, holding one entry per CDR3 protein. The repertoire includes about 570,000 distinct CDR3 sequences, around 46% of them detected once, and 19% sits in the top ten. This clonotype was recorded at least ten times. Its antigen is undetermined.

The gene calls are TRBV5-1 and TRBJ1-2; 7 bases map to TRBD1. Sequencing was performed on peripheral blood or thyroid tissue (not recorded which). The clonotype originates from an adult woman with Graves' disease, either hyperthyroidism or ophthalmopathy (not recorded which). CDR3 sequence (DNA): TGCGCCAGCAGCCCGGGACAGCTAATCGGTGGCTACACCTTC. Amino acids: CASSPGQLIGGYTF.